Following are 21 T cell receptor beta chains from one sample sequenced in a study of blood T cells in healthy people across ages. Primed by a sample-barcoded 5' primer and a J-beta primer mix, a second PCR proceeded for about 7 to 11 cycles. MiXCR, applied by TCRdb to the 5' RACE reads, yields one record per CDR3 protein. Of 1.5 million to 2 million distinct CDR3 sequences in the sample, about 39% were seen once. Sequencing input: blood. All receptors derive from a human donor in good health.

A few counts support this clonotype. V and J are TRBV5-1 and TRBJ1-1; D call uncertain. The CDR3 runs to 13 residues. V lost 4 bases and J 6 bases, leaving 13 bases between the germline ends. The germline V gene has CDR1 SGHRS and CDR2 YFSETQ. The CDR3 bases are TGCGCCAGCAGCGTGCTGCAGAATGCTGAAGCTTTCTTT. Residues: CASSVLQNAEAFF.

This chain's CDR3 is CASSPRGINYEQYF. The CDR3 DNA is TGTGCCAGCAGCCCCCGTGGCATAAACTACGAGCAGTACTTC. The chain joins TRBV5-8 to TRBJ2-5; D unclear. The J call may be incorrect, as the DNA end agrees better with TRBJ2-7. The CDR3 sequence is 14 residues long. Germline CDR1 and CDR2: SGHTS and YDEGEE.

The chain employs TRBV6-5 and TRBJ1-2; D gene unclear. The V end lost 5 bases, the J end lost 4 bases, and 17 bases lay between the germline ends. Germline V gene lookup returns CDR1 MNHEY and CDR2 SVGAGI. The CDR3 sequence is 15 residues long. Here the CDR3 DNA reads TGTGCCAGCAGTGGAGCGGGGTTTGGGCCCTATGGCTACACCTTC. This sequence encodes CASSGAGFGPYGYTF.

The rearrangement joins TRBV20-1 to TRBJ2-7, with TRBD1 matching 9 bases. The germline V gene encodes CDR1 DFQATT and CDR2 SNEGSKA (reference sequence). The V segment lost 3 bases and the J segment 0 bases; nucleotides outside the gene matches: 9. CDR3 length: 16 residues. The CDR3 loop reads CSASGFRDRDSYEQYF. The DNA of the CDR3 is TGCAGTGCTAGCGGTTTTCGGGACAGGGACTCCTACGAGCAGTACTTC.

This clonotype was seen a few times. This chain links TRBV28 with TRBJ2-3; TRBD2 agrees at 7 bases. V trimming: 5 bases; J trimming: 1 base; junction bases outside the gene matches: 9. The CDR3 loop spans 16 amino acids. Per germline, CDR1 MDHEN and CDR2 SYDVKM. CDR3 bases: TGTGCCAGCAGTCCCTCTCGGGCGGGGGGCACAGATACGCAGTATTTT. Translating gives CASSPSRAGGTDTQYF.

V usage is TRBV20-1 and J usage is TRBJ1-2; TRBD1 aligns across 8 bases. CDR3 size: 15 residues. V trimming: 2 bases; J trimming: 4 bases; junction bases outside the gene matches: 9. CDR1 is DFQATT, CDR2 SNEGSKA, per germline (reference sequence). This CDR3 reads CSARTLGQGGYGYTF. The CDR3, as DNA: TGCAGTGCTAGAACCCTCGGACAGGGAGGCTATGGCTACACCTTC.

The chain carries TRBV11-1 and TRBJ2-1, with TRBD1 matching over 8 bases. Unmatched junction bases numbered 9, after V lost 5 bases and J lost 9 bases. Looked up from germline, CDR1 is SGHAT and CDR2 is FQDESV (reference sequence). This CDR3 has 14 residues. The CDR3 protein is CASSVSRGLGEQFF. CDR3 DNA sequence: TGTGCCAGCAGCGTCTCCAGGGGGCTGGGTGAGCAGTTCTTC.

The chain uses TRBV2 and TRBJ2-7; no reliable D call. The ends were cut back, 3 bases at V and 6 bases at J, with 21 bases in the middle. Germline V gene lookup returns CDR1 SNHLY and CDR2 FYNNEI. This CDR3 has 16 residues. CDR3 bases: TGTGCCAGCAGTGACGGAAGGGTTGTCATGAGTTTCGAGCAGTACTTC. It codes for CASSDGRVVMSFEQYF.

A few counts support this clonotype. This rearrangement joins TRBV7-8 to TRBJ1-4; TRBD1 matches 7 bases. Trimming cost V 8 bases and J 6 bases; bases outside gene matches: 9. The CDR3 spans 14 residues. Germline V gene lookup returns CDR1 SGHVS and CDR2 FQNEAQ. CDR3 bases: TGTGCCAGCTCCAAGACAGGGTGGGATGAAAAACTGTTTTTT. It specifies CASSKTGWDEKLFF.

The chain recombines TRBV7-2 with TRBJ2-3; TRBD2 aligns across 8 bases. Looked up from germline, CDR1 is SGHTA and CDR2 is FQGNSA. Trimming took 5 bases from V and 5 from J; bases not matched to a gene: 6. This CDR3 spans 14 amino acids. Written as DNA, the CDR3 is TGTGCCAGCAGCATTAGCGGGGTTGAAGATACGCAGTATTTT. Protein: CASSISGVEDTQYF. The entire variable domain, with the rest obtained from reference TRBV7-2 and TRBJ2-3, is as follows: GAGVSQSPSNKVTEKGKDVELRCDPISGHTALYWYRQSLGQGLEFLIYFQGNSAPDKSGLPSDRFSAERTGGSVSTLTIQRTQQEDSAVYLCASSISGVEDTQYFGPGTRLTVL.

The V and J genes are TRBV7-2 and TRBJ2-5; 9 bases match TRBD1. Germline lookup yields CDR1 SGHTA and CDR2 FQGNSA. This CDR3 comprises 16 residues. Unmatched junction bases numbered 12, after V lost 5 bases and J lost 5 bases. CDR3 sequence (DNA): TGTGCCAGCAGCCGCCGTACAGGGGGCGAGGCGGAGACCCAGTACTTC. This translates into CASSRRTGGEAETQYF.

This clonotype was counted between two and nine times. This chain joins TRBV7-2 and TRBJ2-3, with D unclear. Trimming cost V 1 base and J 2 bases, with 10 bases left between them. The CDR3 spans 15 residues. The germline V gene encodes CDR1 SGHTA and CDR2 FQGNSA. CDR3 residues: CASSLVSANTDTQYF. CDR3 nucleotides: TGTGCCAGCAGCTTAGTTTCCGCCAACACAGATACGCAGTATTTT.

CDR3 bases: TGTGCCAGCAGCTTGGGTGGGACAGGCCGGAATGAGCAGTTCTTC. It specifies CASSLGGTGRNEQFF. V gene TRBV13 combines with J gene TRBJ2-1, with 8 bases identical to TRBD1. Trimming removed 3 bases from V and 7 bases from J; junction bases left unmatched: 8. Per germline, CDR1 PRHDT and CDR2 FYEKMQ (reference sequence). CDR3 length: 15 residues.

The V gene is TRBV12-5, the J gene TRBJ2-1; D gene uncertain. Germline V gives CDR1 LGHNT, CDR2 FRNRAP. Trimming removed 5 bases from V and 4 bases from J, with 6 bases in between. This CDR3 has 12 amino acids. The CDR3 DNA follows: TGTGCTAGTGGTATCCAGTACAATGAGCAGTTCTTC. This encodes CASGIQYNEQFF.

This clonotype was observed a single time. This rearrangement joins TRBV7-9 to TRBJ2-3; the D gene is possibly TRBD2 (5 bases). V lost 2 bases, J lost 2 bases, and 14 bases lay in between. The germline CDR1 and CDR2 sequences are SEHNR and FQNEAQ (reference sequence). This CDR3 region has 16 residues. The CDR3 here is CASSLSGRELTDTQYF. Here the CDR3 DNA reads TGTGCCAGCAGCTTAAGTGGACGGGAACTCACAGATACGCAGTATTTT.

V usage is TRBV7-2 and J usage is TRBJ1-1, with 7 positions matching TRBD1. The CDR3 is made up of 15 amino acids. V was pared by 3 bases and J by 0 bases, with 4 bases of the junction left unmatched. The germline CDR1 and CDR2 sequences are SGHTA and FQGNSA. The CDR3 nucleotides read TGTGCCAGCAGCTTTCAGGGGGGACTGAACACTGAAGCTTTCTTT. It yields the protein CASSFQGGLNTEAFF.

The chain carries TRBV5-1 and TRBJ2-2; 7 nucleotides agree with TRBD1. This CDR3 is 16 amino acids long. Germline-derived CDR1 and CDR2 are SGHRS and YFSETQ. With V trimmed by 4 bases and J by 4 bases, 10 bases remained unmatched. CDR3 DNA sequence: TGCGCCAGCAGCCTCGGACAGGTTGGGGGCACCGGGGAGCTGTTTTTT. Translating it yields CASSLGQVGGTGELFF.

A few counts support this clonotype. The chain couples TRBV7-9 to TRBJ2-1; 7 bases match TRBD1. This CDR3 is 16 amino acids long. CDR1 is SEHNR and CDR2 is FQNEAQ in the germline V gene (reference sequence). The trim removed 2 bases at V and 5 bases at J, leaving 9 bases unmatched. This chain's CDR3 is CASSLSLGQGDNEQFF. The CDR3 DNA is TGTGCCAGCAGCTTAAGCTTAGGGCAGGGGGACAATGAGCAGTTCTTC. Based on the CDR3 plus reference TRBV7-9 and TRBJ2-1, the full variable domain is DTGVSQNPRHKITKRGQNVTFRCDPISEHNRLYWYRQTLGQGPEFLTYFQNEAQLEKSRLLSDRFSAERPKGSFSTLEIQRTEQGDSAMYLCASSLSLGQGDNEQFFGPGTRLTVL.

This clonotype turned up a few times. V usage is TRBV29-1 and J usage is TRBJ1-2; tentative D call: TRBD1 (5 bases). V was shortened by 5 bases and J by 4 bases, with 11 bases between the two germline ends. Germline loops: CDR1 SQVTM, CDR2 ANQGSEA. The CDR3 is 12 amino acids. CDR3 coding DNA: TGCAGCGTTCGCGGGGGGACCTATGGCTACACCTTC. Its translation is CSVRGGTYGYTF.

A remark on this clonotype: A junction end diverges from the germline sequence, so it may reflect a read error. The chain is built from TRBV25-1 and TRBJ1-1; D is ambiguous. Germline CDR1 MGHDK, CDR2 SYGVNS. This CDR3 comprises 14 residues. The CDR3 protein is CANSELLGDTEAFF. The CDR3 nucleotides read TGTGCCAACAGTGAACTTCTGGGCGACACTGAAGCTTTCTTT. Together with reference TRBV25-1 and TRBJ1-1, the CDR3 gives the full variable domain: EADIYQTPRYLVIGTGKKITLECSQTMGHDKMYWYQQDPGMELHLIHYSYGVNSTEKGDLSSESTVSRIRTEHFPLTLESARPSHTSQYLCANSELLGDTEAFFGQGTRLTVV.

The J gene is TRBJ2-4, the V gene TRBV7-2, with 7 bases identical to TRBD1. Germline V gene sequence: CDR1 SGHTA, CDR2 FQGNSA. V shed 5 bases, J shed 3 bases, and the junction held 10 bases outside the gene matches. The CDR3 covers 16 residues. CDR3 DNA: TGTGCCAGCAGCCCACCGGGACAGATAGTCAAAAACATTCAGTACTTC. Its translation: CASSPPGQIVKNIQYF.